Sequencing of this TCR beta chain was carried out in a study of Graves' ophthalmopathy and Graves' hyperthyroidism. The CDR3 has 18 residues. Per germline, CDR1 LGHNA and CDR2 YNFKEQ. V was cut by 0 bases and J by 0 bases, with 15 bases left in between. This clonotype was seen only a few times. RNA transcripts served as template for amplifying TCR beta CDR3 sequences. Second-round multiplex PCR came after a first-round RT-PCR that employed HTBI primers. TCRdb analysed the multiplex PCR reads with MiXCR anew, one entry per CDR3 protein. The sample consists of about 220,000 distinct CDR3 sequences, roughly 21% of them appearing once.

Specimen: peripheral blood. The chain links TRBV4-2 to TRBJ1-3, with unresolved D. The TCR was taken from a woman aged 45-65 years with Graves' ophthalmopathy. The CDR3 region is CASSQEGLTENSGNTIYF. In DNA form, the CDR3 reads TGTGCCAGCAGCCAAGAGGGGTTGACTGAAAACTCTGGAAACACCATATATTTT.